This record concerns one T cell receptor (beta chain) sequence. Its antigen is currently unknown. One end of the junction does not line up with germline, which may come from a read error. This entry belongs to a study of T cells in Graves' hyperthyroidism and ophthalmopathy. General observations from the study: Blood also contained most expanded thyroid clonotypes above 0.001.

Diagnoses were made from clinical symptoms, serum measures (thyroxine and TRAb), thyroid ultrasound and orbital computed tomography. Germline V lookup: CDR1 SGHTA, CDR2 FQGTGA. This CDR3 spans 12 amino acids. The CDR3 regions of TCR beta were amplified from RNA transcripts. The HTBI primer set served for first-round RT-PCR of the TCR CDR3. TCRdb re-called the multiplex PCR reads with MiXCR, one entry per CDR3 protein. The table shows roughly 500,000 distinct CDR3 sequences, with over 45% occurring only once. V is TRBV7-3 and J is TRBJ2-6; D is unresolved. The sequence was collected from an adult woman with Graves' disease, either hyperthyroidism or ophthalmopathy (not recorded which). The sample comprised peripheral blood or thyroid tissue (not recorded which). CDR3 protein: CASSIGANTEAF. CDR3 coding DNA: TGTGCCAGCAGCATCGGTGCGAACACTGAAGCTTTC.